The 11 T cell receptor beta chains presented below share a single source sample, sequenced in a study of identical twins. TCRdb passed the 5' RACE reads through MiXCR, listing each CDR3 protein once. The table has approximately 620,000 distinct CDR3 sequences, over 8.5% seen once. The sample was also reused in another study, on yellow fever vaccine responses in identical twins.

Sequencing used PBMCs. Every receptor here comes from a woman aged 18-29 years in good health.

There are many counts of this clonotype. The J gene is TRBJ2-2, the V gene TRBV5-1; no definite D call. Germline V gene sequence: CDR1 SGHRS, CDR2 YFSETQ. V was cut by 1 base and J by 1 base, with 5 bases left in between. This CDR3 spans 14 amino acids. The CDR3 coding sequence is TGCGCCAGCAGCTTGTACGGGAACACCGGGGAGCTGTTTTTT. It is translated as CASSLYGNTGELFF.

This clonotype came up a few times. V gene TRBV25-1 combines with J gene TRBJ2-1, with 8 positions matching TRBD2. This CDR3 comprises 16 residues. Germline V gene lookup returns CDR1 MGHDK and CDR2 SYGVNS. The V gene end was trimmed by 2 bases and the J gene end by 9 bases; junction bases not matched to a gene: 12. The DNA of the CDR3 is TGTGCCAGCAGTGAAAAGGGACTAGGAAACGGAGGTGAGCAGTTCTTC. Its protein product is CASSEKGLGNGGEQFF.

At least ten counts were recorded for this clonotype. This chain uses TRBV5-1 with TRBJ2-3; D tentatively fits TRBD1 or TRBD2 (5 bases each). V gave up 3 bases and J gave up 5 bases, with 16 bases separating them. Germline V gene sequence: CDR1 SGHRS, CDR2 YFSETQ. The CDR3 covers 15 residues. The CDR3 DNA follows: TGCGCCAGCAGCTCCGGGACCAGCGGTGGAGATACGCAGTATTTT. Residues: CASSSGTSGGDTQYF. Variable domain in full (rest from reference TRBV5-1 and TRBJ2-3): KAGVTQTPRYLIKTRGQQVTLSCSPISGHRSVSWYQQTPGQGLQFLFEYFSETQRNKGNFPGRFSGRQFSNSRSEMNVSTLELGDSALYLCASSSGTSGGDTQYFGPGTRLTVL.

The rearrangement uses TRBV11-2 and TRBJ2-2, with 7 bases aligning to TRBD1. V trimming: 5 bases; J trimming: 5 bases; junction bases outside the gene matches: 8. This CDR3 contains 15 residues. Per the germline V gene, CDR1 is SGHAT and CDR2 is FQNNGV. The CDR3 nucleotides are TGTGCCAGCAGCCCACACAGGGGAAGGACCGGGGAGCTGTTTTTT. Protein sequence: CASSPHRGRTGELFF.

The chain is built from TRBV11-2 and TRBJ2-1; D gene unclear. Trimming left V 7 bases short and J 2 bases short, with 18 bases between. Per germline, CDR1 SGHAT and CDR2 FQNNGV. This CDR3 comprises 16 residues. In DNA form, the CDR3 reads TGTGCCAGCACCTTTGCCCGAGCAGGCCCCTACAATGAGCAGTTCTTC. It encodes CASTFARAGPYNEQFF.

This clonotype has just a few counts. CDR3 in DNA: TGTGCCAGCAGTTTAAGCCTGGGACAGGTCCACGAGCAGTACTTC. Protein sequence: CASSLSLGQVHEQYF. The rearrangement joins TRBV12-3 or TRBV12-4 to TRBJ2-7; 8 bases are a match to TRBD1. The CDR3 is 15 amino acids. Trimming at V came to 2 bases and at J to 5 bases, leaving 8 bases not matched to a gene.

As for this clonotype: A much larger clone lies a single base off, so this may be a read error. This rearrangement joins TRBV19 to TRBJ2-7; D is unresolved. The germline V gene has CDR1 LNHDA and CDR2 SQIVND (reference sequence). CDR3 length: 13 residues. CDR3 loop: CASSIGVSYELYF. In DNA form, the CDR3 reads TGTGCCAGTAGTATCGGAGTATCCTACGAGCTGTACTTC.

The V gene is TRBV4-2, the J gene TRBJ2-7, with D possibly being TRBD1 (6 bases). V lost 0 bases to trimming and J lost 6 bases, with 12 bases between them. The CDR3 sequence is 14 residues long. CDR1 and CDR2 from the germline V gene are LGHNA and YNFKEQ. The CDR3 coding sequence is TGTGCCAGCAGCCAAGATAACAGGGTGGGCGAGCAGTACTTC. The encoded protein is CASSQDNRVGEQYF.

This clonotype has a count of ten or more. The chain is built from TRBV29-1 and TRBJ2-1, with TRBD1 identical over 8 bases. CDR1 and CDR2 (germline): SQVTM, ANQGSEA. There are 13 residues in the CDR3. J was trimmed by 8 bases and V by 3 bases; bases with no gene match: 6. CDR3 nucleotides: TGCAGCGTTGACAGGGGGCGCCTAGATGAGCAGTTCTTC. It specifies CSVDRGRLDEQFF.

Concerning this clonotype itself: At one boundary the junction diverges from the germline segment, which might be a read error. The CDR3 loop reads CASRSPGSTGGLFF. The CDR3 DNA is TGTGCCAGCAGGAGTCCGGGGAGCACCGGGGGGCTGTTTTTT. This sequence joins TRBV28 and TRBJ2-2, with D perhaps matching TRBD2 (6 bases). The CDR3 length is 14 residues. Germline V gene data show CDR1 as MDHEN and CDR2 as SYDVKM.

The gene calls are TRBV11-1 and TRBJ2-7; TRBD2 matches 8 bases. Looked up from germline, CDR1 is SGHAT and CDR2 is FQDESV (reference sequence). Trimming took 1 base from V and 0 from J; bases not matched to a gene: 14. The CDR3 contains 19 residues. The CDR3 coding sequence is TGTGCCAGCAGCTTAGGTAGCGGGAAAAAGGGGAAAAGCTCCTACGAGCAGTACTTC. Translation gives CASSLGSGKKGKSSYEQYF.